The text below deals with one T cell receptor (beta chain). Its matching antigen is unknown. The data stem from a study of post-analysis software for immune sequencing data. The wider study: Clinical courses comprised relapsing-remitting, secondary progressive and progressive-relapsing multiple sclerosis.

Incorporated into the TCR beta cDNA libraries were unique molecular identifiers, which served to reduce PCR and sequencing biases. TCRdb passed the PCR reads through MiXCR, listing each CDR3 protein once. Here the sample spans about 430,000 distinct CDR3 sequences, 39% being singletons. Study results and caveats: Same-batch samples co-clustered strongly by F measure. Patients carried five TRBV segments more frequently than controls did, and TRBV5-6, TRBV5-1 and TRBV20-1 were among them. Relative to controls, patients with multiple sclerosis showed significantly lower normalized Chao1 diversity.

The germline V gene has CDR1 SGDLS and CDR2 YYNGEE. V gave up 0 bases and J gave up 5 bases; unmatched junction bases: 5. The CDR3 length is 14 residues. This clonotype originated in a girl between 2 and 10 years old with multiple sclerosis. Sequencing was done on a sample of blood. The chain recombines TRBV9 with TRBJ2-7, with 7 bases that match TRBD2. The CDR3: CASSVGGRRDEQYF. DNA for the CDR3: TGTGCCAGCAGCGTAGGCGGGAGACGCGACGAGCAGTACTTC. The whole variable domain, remainder taken from reference TRBV9 and TRBJ2-7, is DSGVTQTPKHLITATGQRVTLRCSPRSGDLSVYWYQQSLDQGLQFLIQYYNGEERAKGNILERFSAQQFPDLHSELNLSSLELGDSALYFCASSVGGRRDEQYFGPGTRLTVT.